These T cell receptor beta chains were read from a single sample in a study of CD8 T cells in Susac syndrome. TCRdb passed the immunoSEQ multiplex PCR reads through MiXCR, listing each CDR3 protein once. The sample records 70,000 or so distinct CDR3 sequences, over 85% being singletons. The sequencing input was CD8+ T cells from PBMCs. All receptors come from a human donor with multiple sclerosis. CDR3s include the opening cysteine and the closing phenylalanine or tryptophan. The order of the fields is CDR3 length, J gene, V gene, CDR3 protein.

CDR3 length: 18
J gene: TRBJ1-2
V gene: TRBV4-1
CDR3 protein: CASSQDASGQGLYYGYTF

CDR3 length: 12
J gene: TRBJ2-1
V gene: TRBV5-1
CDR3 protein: CASSLLPNEQFF

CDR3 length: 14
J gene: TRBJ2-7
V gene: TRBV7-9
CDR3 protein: CASSPPGSAYEQYF

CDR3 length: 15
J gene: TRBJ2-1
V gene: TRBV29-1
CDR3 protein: CSAISSERGYNEQFF

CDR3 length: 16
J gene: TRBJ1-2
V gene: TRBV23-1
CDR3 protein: CASSQSAQGAFYGYTF

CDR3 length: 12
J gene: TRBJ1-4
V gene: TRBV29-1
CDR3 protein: CSVEVPYGKLFF

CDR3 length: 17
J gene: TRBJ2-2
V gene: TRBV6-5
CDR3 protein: CASSYFGPRANTGELFF

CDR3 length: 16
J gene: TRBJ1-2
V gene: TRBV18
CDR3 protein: CASSPPTLEANYGYTF

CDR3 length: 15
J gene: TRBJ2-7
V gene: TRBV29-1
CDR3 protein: CSVSKGAGAPYEQYF

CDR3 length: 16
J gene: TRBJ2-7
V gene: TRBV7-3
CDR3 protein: CASSYKDWDSPREQYF

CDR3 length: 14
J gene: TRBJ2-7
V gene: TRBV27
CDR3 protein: CASRSRARGYEQYF

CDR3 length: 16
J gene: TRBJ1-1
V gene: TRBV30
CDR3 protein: CAWTNPDLRVFPEAFF

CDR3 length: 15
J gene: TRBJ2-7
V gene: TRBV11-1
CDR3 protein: CASSEPGTGGYEQYF

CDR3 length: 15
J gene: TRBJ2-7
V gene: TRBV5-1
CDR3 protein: CASSPGPGYADEQYF

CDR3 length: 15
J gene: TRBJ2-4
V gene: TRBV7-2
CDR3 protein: CASSLARVAKNIQYF

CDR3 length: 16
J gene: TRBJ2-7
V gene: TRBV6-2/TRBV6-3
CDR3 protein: CASRPQGAHYYYEQYF

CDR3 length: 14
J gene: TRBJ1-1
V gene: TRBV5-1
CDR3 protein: CASSLWQGNTEAFF

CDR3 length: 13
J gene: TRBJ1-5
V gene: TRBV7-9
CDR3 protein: CASSLHAGQPQHF

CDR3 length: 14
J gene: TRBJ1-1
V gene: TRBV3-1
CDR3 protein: CASSPLTMNTEAFF

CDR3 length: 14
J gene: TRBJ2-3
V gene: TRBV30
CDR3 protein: CAFGLAGIGDTQYF

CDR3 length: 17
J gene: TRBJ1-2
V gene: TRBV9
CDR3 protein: CASSPFPGQGPNYGYTF

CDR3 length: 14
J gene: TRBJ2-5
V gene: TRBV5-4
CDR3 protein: CASSRRTERETQYF

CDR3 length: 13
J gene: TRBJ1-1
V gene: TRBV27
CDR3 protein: CASSWGAYTEAFF

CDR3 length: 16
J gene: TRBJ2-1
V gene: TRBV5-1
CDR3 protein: CASSGETGGIDNEQFF

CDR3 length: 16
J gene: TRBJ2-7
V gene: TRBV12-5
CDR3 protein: CASGSRTAPSPYEQYF

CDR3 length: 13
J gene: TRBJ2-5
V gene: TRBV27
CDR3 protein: CASSFRSHETQYF

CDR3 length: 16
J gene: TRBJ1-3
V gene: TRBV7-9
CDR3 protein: CASSMTGKGTGNTIYF

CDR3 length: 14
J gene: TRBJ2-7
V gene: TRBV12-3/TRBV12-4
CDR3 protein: CASNIRSEPYEQYF

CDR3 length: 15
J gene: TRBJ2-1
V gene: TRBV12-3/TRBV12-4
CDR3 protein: CASGARDFSANEQFF

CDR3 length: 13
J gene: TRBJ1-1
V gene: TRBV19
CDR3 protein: CASSIFRADEAFF

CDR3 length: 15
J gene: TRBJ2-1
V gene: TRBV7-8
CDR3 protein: CASSPGGGRNNEQFF

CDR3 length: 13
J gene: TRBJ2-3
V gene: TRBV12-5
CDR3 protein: CASGLGDGDTQYF

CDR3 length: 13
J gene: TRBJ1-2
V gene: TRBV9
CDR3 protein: CASSVEDNYGYTF

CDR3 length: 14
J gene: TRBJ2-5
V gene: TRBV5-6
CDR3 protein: CASVLGQNQETQYF

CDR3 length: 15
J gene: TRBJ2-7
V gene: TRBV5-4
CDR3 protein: CASSLAASGSYEQYF

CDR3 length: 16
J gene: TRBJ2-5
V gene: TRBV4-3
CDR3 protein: CASSQGFLGGEETQYF

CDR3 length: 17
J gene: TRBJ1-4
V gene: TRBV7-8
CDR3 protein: CASRKTARGSSNEKLFF

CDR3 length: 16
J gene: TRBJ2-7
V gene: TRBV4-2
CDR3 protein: CASSQDWDRSIKEQYF

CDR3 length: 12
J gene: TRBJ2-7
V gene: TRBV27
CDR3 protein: CASSHSLYEQYF

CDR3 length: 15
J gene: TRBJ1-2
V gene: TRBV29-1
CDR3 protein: CSVADRDREKNGYTF

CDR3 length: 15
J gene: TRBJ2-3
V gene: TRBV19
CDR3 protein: CASSISASLGNTQYF

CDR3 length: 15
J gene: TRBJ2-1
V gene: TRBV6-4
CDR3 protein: CASSDVAGGPNEQFF

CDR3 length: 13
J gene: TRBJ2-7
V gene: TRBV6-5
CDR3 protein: CASSYSADYEQYF

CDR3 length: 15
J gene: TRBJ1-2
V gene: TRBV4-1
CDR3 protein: CASSQVPGQGDGYTF

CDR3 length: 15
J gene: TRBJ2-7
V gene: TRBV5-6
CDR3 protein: CASSRGAGGYYEQYF

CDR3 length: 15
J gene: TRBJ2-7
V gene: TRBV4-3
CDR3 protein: CASSPSAGGLYEQYF

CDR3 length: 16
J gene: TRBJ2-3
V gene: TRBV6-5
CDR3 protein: CASSYSIVGGQDTQYF